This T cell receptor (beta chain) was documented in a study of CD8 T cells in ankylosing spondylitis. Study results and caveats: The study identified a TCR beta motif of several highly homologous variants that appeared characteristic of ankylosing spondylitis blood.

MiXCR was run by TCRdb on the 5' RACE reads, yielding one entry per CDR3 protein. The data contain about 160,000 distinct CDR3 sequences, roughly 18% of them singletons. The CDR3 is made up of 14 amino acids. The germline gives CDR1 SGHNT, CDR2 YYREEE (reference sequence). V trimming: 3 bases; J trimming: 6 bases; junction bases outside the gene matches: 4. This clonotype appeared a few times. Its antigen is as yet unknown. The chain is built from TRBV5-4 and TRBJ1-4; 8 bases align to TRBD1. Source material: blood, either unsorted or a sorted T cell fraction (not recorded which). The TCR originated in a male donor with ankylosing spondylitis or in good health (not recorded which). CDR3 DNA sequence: TGTGCCAGCAGCTCGCAGGGGGCTGATGAAAAACTGTTTTTT. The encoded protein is CASSSQGADEKLFF.